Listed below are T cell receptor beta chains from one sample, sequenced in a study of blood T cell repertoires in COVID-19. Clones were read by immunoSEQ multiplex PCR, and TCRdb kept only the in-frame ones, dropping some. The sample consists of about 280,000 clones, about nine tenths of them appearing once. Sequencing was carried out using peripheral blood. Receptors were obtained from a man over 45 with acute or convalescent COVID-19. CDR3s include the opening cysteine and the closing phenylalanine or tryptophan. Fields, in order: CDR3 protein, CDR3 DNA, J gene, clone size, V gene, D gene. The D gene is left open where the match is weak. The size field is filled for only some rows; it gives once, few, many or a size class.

CDR3: CASSLGGRETQYF
DNA: TGTGCCAGCAGCCTAGGGGGCAGAGAGACCCAGTACTTC
J: TRBJ2-5
size: few
V: TRBV3-1/TRBV3-2
D: TRBD1

CDR3: CASRAPGGGYTF
DNA: TGTGCCAGTAGGGCTCCAGGTGGTGGCTACACCTTC
J: TRBJ1-2
size: .
V: TRBV19
D: .

CDR3: CASSLGSGDYNEQFF
DNA: TGTGCCAGCAGCTTGGGCAGCGGGGATTACAATGAGCAGTTCTTC
J: TRBJ2-1
size: once
V: TRBV7-2
D: TRBD2

CDR3: CASSQPPTGTYNSPLHF
DNA: TGTGCCAGCAGCCAACCCCCTACGGGAACCTATAATTCACCCCTCCACTTT
J: TRBJ1-6
size: .
V: TRBV3-1/TRBV3-2
D: .

CDR3: CASSPAGGLGQPQHF
DNA: TGTGCCAGCTCACCGGCAGGGGGCTTGGGTCAGCCCCAGCATTTT
J: TRBJ1-5
size: .
V: TRBV18
D: TRBD1

CDR3: CASSLAGSGGNQPQHF
DNA: TGTGCCAGCAGCTTGGCCGGGTCGGGGGGCAATCAGCCCCAGCATTTT
J: TRBJ1-5
size: .
V: TRBV5-8
D: .

CDR3: CASSLGSGGVETQYF
DNA: TGTGCCAGCAGCTTGGGCAGCGGGGGGGTAGAGACCCAGTACTTC
J: TRBJ2-5
size: .
V: TRBV5-4
D: TRBD2

CDR3: CASSQVPSLPDNEQFF
DNA: TGTGCCAGCAGCCAAGTTCCTAGCCTCCCGGACAATGAGCAGTTCTTC
J: TRBJ2-1
size: .
V: TRBV14
D: .

CDR3: CASSVDHMGNTIYF
DNA: TGTGCCAGCAGCGTAGATCACATGGGAAACACCATATATTTT
J: TRBJ1-3
size: .
V: TRBV9
D: .

CDR3: CASSLEGVVNQPQHF
DNA: TGTGCCAGCAGCTTAGAAGGGGTTGTCAATCAGCCCCAGCATTTT
J: TRBJ1-5
size: few
V: TRBV7-8
D: .

CDR3: CASSLISGEETQYF
DNA: TGCGCCAGCAGCTTGATCTCAGGGGAAGAGACCCAGTACTTC
J: TRBJ2-5
size: .
V: TRBV5-1
D: .

CDR3: CATSDSRTGDNEQFF
DNA: TGTGCCACCAGTGATTCCCGGACAGGGGACAATGAGCAGTTCTTC
J: TRBJ2-1
size: .
V: TRBV24-1
D: TRBD1

CDR3: CAIRPGTEDYQPQHF
DNA: TGTGCCATCAGGCCCGGGACAGAAGATTATCAGCCCCAGCATTTT
J: TRBJ1-5
size: .
V: TRBV10-3
D: TRBD1

CDR3: CSADAGGMNTEAFF
DNA: TGCAGCGCCGATGCGGGGGGGATGAACACTGAAGCTTTCTTT
J: TRBJ1-1
size: .
V: TRBV29-1
D: .

CDR3: CASTKWTGGKATQYF
DNA: TGTGCCAGCACCAAGTGGACAGGGGGCAAGGCGACCCAGTACTTC
J: TRBJ2-5
size: .
V: TRBV6-5
D: TRBD1

CDR3: CAISERDTLRNNEQFF
DNA: TGTGCCATCAGTGAGCGGGACACCCTCCGAAACAATGAGCAGTTCTTC
J: TRBJ2-1
size: .
V: TRBV10-3
D: .

CDR3: CASSATGPDTQYF
DNA: TGTGCCAGCAGCGCGACAGGACCGGATACGCAGTATTTT
J: TRBJ2-3
size: .
V: TRBV7-3
D: .

CDR3: CASSVPGQGYNEQFF
DNA: TGTGCCAGCAGCGTCCCGGGACAGGGCTACAATGAGCAGTTCTTC
J: TRBJ2-1
size: .
V: TRBV3-1/TRBV3-2
D: TRBD1

CDR3: CASSDKAAQPQHF
DNA: TGTGCCAGCAGCGATAAAGCCGCTCAGCCCCAGCATTTT
J: TRBJ1-5
size: .
V: TRBV6-5
D: .

CDR3: CASSAAGGTEAFF
DNA: TGTGCCAGCAGTGCCGCGGGCGGCACTGAAGCTTTCTTT
J: TRBJ1-1
size: .
V: TRBV6-4
D: .

CDR3: CASSQGRGTQHF
DNA: TGTGCCAGCAGCCAAGGGCGGGGAACCCAGCATTTT
J: TRBJ1-5
size: .
V: TRBV3-1/TRBV3-2
D: .

CDR3: CASTWGQTLSTYGYTF
DNA: TGTGCCAGCACCTGGGGACAGACACTTTCGACCTATGGCTACACCTTC
J: TRBJ1-2
size: .
V: TRBV5-8
D: TRBD1

CDR3: CASSFARYTEAFF
DNA: TGTGCCAGCAGCTTCGCCAGATACACTGAAGCTTTCTTT
J: TRBJ1-1
size: .
V: TRBV5-6
D: .

CDR3: CASNLQGSSQPQHF
DNA: TGTGCCAGCAACCTTCAGGGGAGTAGTCAGCCCCAGCATTTT
J: TRBJ1-5
size: .
V: TRBV19
D: .

CDR3: CASSGTGGYQPQHF
DNA: TGTGCCAGCAGCGGGACAGGGGGCTATCAGCCCCAGCATTTT
J: TRBJ1-5
size: .
V: TRBV7-9
D: TRBD1

CDR3: CASGLGQGAFF
DNA: TGTGCTAGTGGTTTGGGGCAGGGGGCTTTCTTT
J: TRBJ1-1
size: .
V: TRBV12-5
D: .

CDR3: CASSVGLGQGEETQYF
DNA: TGTGCCAGCAGCGTTGGATTGGGACAGGGAGAAGAGACCCAGTACTTC
J: TRBJ2-5
size: .
V: TRBV9
D: TRBD1

CDR3: CASSSQGTGSTNYGYTF
DNA: TGCGCCAGCAGCTCCCAGGGAACAGGGAGTACTAACTATGGCTACACCTTC
J: TRBJ1-2
size: .
V: TRBV5-1
D: .

CDR3: CASSLTLAGGLNEQFF
DNA: TGTGCCAGCAGCTTAACCCTAGCGGGGGGGCTCAATGAGCAGTTCTTC
J: TRBJ2-1
size: .
V: TRBV7-9
D: TRBD2

CDR3: CASSHGGRGASDTQYF
DNA: TGTGCCAGCAGCCACGGTGGGCGGGGGGCGTCAGATACGCAGTATTTT
J: TRBJ2-3
size: .
V: TRBV13
D: TRBD2